This T cell receptor (beta chain) was profiled in a study of CD8+ T cells in alopecia areata. Regarding the study as a whole: Mice showed clearer TCR sharing than patients did, a gap that was possibly HLA-related.

Following RNA extraction, reverse transcription yielded cDNA that acted as the sequencing template. Assay: immunoSEQ multiplex PCR; the TCRdb copy retains only in-frame clones and omits some. The sample carries under 150,000 clones, approximately 55% recorded once. V was clipped by 2 bases and J by 5 bases, with 8 bases between them. Germline CDR1 is LGHNA and CDR2 is YSLEER. The CDR3 consists of 13 residues. Treatment of the sample: oral pan-JAK inhibitor, 5-10 mg twice daily. About this clone itself: What it binds is not known.

The chain joins TRBV4-3 to TRBJ2-3; D is undetermined. The specimen comprised CD4+ T cells sorted from blood, sampled at week 24, from a patient treated with tofacitinib. The clonotype comes from a human donor with alopecia areata. CDR3 DNA sequence: TGCGCCAGCAGCCAAACCTCGGGAGATACGCAGTATTTT. Encoded protein: CASSQTSGDTQYF.